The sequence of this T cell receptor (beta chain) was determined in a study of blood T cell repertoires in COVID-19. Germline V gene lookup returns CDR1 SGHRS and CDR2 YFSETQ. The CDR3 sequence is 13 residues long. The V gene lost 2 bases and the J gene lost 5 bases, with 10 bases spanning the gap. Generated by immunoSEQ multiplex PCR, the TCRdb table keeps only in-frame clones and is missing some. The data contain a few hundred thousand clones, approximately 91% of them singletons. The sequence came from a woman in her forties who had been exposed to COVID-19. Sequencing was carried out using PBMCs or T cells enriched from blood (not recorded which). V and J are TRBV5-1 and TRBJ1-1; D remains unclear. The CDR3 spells CASSFTRETEAFF. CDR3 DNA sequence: TGCGCCAGCAGCTTTACGCGGGAAACTGAAGCTTTCTTT.